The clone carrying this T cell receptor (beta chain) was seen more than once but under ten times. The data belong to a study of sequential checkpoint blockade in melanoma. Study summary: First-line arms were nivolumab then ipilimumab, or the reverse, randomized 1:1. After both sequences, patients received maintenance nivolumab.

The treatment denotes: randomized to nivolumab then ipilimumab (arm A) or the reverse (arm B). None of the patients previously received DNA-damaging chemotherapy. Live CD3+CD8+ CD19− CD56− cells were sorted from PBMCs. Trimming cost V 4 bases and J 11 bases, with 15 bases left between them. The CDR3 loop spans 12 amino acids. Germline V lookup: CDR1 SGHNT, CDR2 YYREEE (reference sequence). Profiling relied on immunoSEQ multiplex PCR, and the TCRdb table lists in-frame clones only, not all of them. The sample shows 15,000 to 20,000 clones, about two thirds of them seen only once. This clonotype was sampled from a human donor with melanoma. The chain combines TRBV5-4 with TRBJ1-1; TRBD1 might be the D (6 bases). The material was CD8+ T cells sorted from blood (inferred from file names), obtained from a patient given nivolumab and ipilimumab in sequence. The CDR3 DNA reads TGTGCCAGCAGCCATTACAGGGAGGGGGCTTTCTTT. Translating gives CASSHYREGAFF.